This T cell receptor beta chain was sequenced during a study of neurological immune-mediated disorders. General study results and limits: Levels of TCR clonal expansion peaked in HTLV-1-associated myelopathy and reached their lowest in multiple sclerosis, under those of healthy controls.

The sorted libraries were prepared using roughly 970,000 CD4+ or CD8+ T cells that had themselves been sorted. The cDNA was synthesized by 5'RACE incorporating 10-nucleotide random UMIs. A single run covered 15-18 subjects with over 170 million TCR-beta sequences. TCRdb itself ran the 5' RACE reads through MiXCR, one entry per CDR3 protein. The sample includes 35,000 to 45,000 distinct CDR3 sequences, around a tenth of them seen just once. Germline CDR1 MNHEY, CDR2 SVGEGT. The CDR3 runs to 15 residues. Between the trimmed V and J ends, which lost 7 bases and 1 base, there was a span of 17 bases. At least ten counts were recorded for this clonotype. Its target is unknown.

The chain carries TRBV6-2 or TRBV6-3 and TRBJ2-7; D may be TRBD1 (6 bases). The receptor was isolated from a woman aged 30 to 39 with HTLV-1-associated myelopathy (HAM/TSP). Sample: CD4+ T cells from blood. The CDR3 DNA reads TGTGCCAGCATGGACAGCAGACCCGGTTCCTACGAGCAGTACTTC. Translated: CASMDSRPGSYEQYF.